Following are 23 T cell receptor beta chains from one sample sequenced in a study of blood T cell repertoires in COVID-19 (dated by TCRdb to 2018 to 2020). Receptors were amplified or captured by the immunoSEQ multiplex PCR assay. TCRdb provides this immuneACCESS table in a form limited to in-frame rearrangements. Some clones are lacking; in checked studies, under half of them reflect an unresolved V gene, and why the rest are absent is not known. This sample gives 180,000 or so clones in total; around 86% of them show up just once. The ten largest account for roughly 2.9% of the sample. Specimen: peripheral blood. Source of these receptors: a woman younger than 45 with active or convalescent COVID-19.

V and J are TRBV11-2 and TRBJ1-2; TRBD1 agrees at 7 bases. Trimming removed 6 bases from V and 3 bases from J; junction bases left unmatched: 10. This CDR3 spans 15 amino acids. From germline, CDR1 is SGHAT and CDR2 FQNNGV. The CDR3 sequence: CASSTRQGRDYGYTF. The CDR3 DNA follows: TGTGCCAGCAGTACCCGACAGGGTAGGGACTATGGCTACACCTTC. Combining the CDR3 with reference TRBV11-2 and TRBJ1-2 gives the whole variable domain EAGVAQSPRYKIIEKRQSVAFWCNPISGHATLYWYQQILGQGPKLLIQFQNNGVVDDSQLPKDRFSAERLKGVDSTLKIQPAKLEDSAVYLCASSTRQGRDYGYTFGSGTRLTVV.

J is TRBJ2-7 and V is TRBV20-1; D gene uncertain. CDR3 size: 11 residues. V lost 3 bases and J 0 bases, leaving 3 bases between the germline ends. Germline CDR1 DFQATT, CDR2 SNEGSKA (reference sequence). The CDR3 is CSASHSYEQYF. The DNA for the CDR3 is TGCAGTGCTAGTCACTCCTACGAGCAGTACTTC.

The V and J genes are TRBV10-2 and TRBJ1-2; TRBD1 matches 11 bases. V lost 6 bases, J lost 8 bases, and 5 bases stayed unmatched. The germline V gene has CDR1 WSHSY and CDR2 SAAADI. The CDR3 spans 13 residues. The CDR3, as DNA: TGCGCCAGCAGGGACAGGGGGCTCCTAGGCTACACCTTC. It encodes CASRDRGLLGYTF.

V usage is TRBV19 and J usage is TRBJ2-7; TRBD2 agrees at 14 bases. Trimming removed 2 bases from V and 10 bases from J; junction bases left unmatched: 7. The CDR3 has 15 residues. From germline, CDR1 is LNHDA and CDR2 SQIVND (reference sequence). Here the CDR3 DNA reads TGTGCCAGTAGTATAACCCCGGGACTAGCGGGAGATCAGTACTTC. The encoded protein is CASSITPGLAGDQYF.

The CDR3 DNA reads as TGTGCCAGCAGTGAAATTCCGGACAGGGAATATGGCGAGCAGTACTTC. Protein: CASSEIPDREYGEQYF. V gene TRBV6-1 combines with J gene TRBJ2-7, with 8 bases identical to TRBD1. After removal of 2 bases from V and 6 bases from J, the junction contained 12 bases not matched to a gene. CDR1 and CDR2 (germline): MNHNS, SASEGT. The CDR3 contains 16 residues.

The chain employs TRBV10-3 and TRBJ2-7; 7 nucleotides align to TRBD1. Germline CDR1 ENHRY, CDR2 SYGVKD. V dropped 2 bases and J dropped 5; count of bases not matched to a gene: 6. The CDR3 consists of 14 residues. For the CDR3, the DNA is TGTGCCATCAGTGAGGGTCAGGGGGTCGACGAGCAGTACTTC. The encoded protein is CAISEGQGVDEQYF.

This clone was observed a handful of times. This sequence joins TRBV11-2 and TRBJ1-1, with 7 bases identical to TRBD1. Germline CDR1 and CDR2: SGHAT and FQNNGV. The CDR3 covers 14 residues. V was clipped by 6 bases and J by 4 bases; unmatched bases: 8. The chain's CDR3 is CASRQIQGTTEAFF. The CDR3 coding sequence is TGTGCCAGCAGACAAATACAGGGGACCACTGAAGCTTTCTTT.

CDR3 DNA: TGTGCCAGCAGCTTAGCGCCGACAGGACTTAATCAGCCCCAGCATTTT. Translating it yields CASSLAPTGLNQPQHF. The rearrangement uses TRBV7-2 and TRBJ1-5; TRBD1 might be the D (6 bases). Trimming removed 0 bases from V and 4 bases from J, with 13 bases in between. The CDR3 is 16 residues long. From germline, CDR1 is SGHTA and CDR2 FQGNSA.

This clone was found once. J is TRBJ1-2 and V is TRBV24-1; 7 bases align to TRBD1. Germline V CDR1 and CDR2: KGHDR, SFDVKD. The CDR3 is 12 residues long. V shed 2 bases and J 8 bases; nucleotides not matched to a gene: 1. The CDR3: CATSDWTGGYTF. For the CDR3, the DNA is TGTGCCACCAGTGATTGGACAGGAGGCTACACCTTC.

The chain couples TRBV7-2 to TRBJ2-7, with D perhaps matching TRBD2 (6 bases). The CDR3 spans 16 residues. Germline CDR1 is SGHTA and CDR2 is FQGNSA. Trimming took 1 base from V and 0 from J, leaving 13 bases between them. CDR3 region: CASSLVGGRSSYEQYF. In DNA form, the CDR3 reads TGTGCCAGCAGCTTAGTTGGTGGGAGGAGCTCCTACGAGCAGTACTTC.

The J gene is TRBJ1-1, the V gene TRBV2; 9 nucleotides line up with TRBD1. Germline CDR1 is SNHLY and CDR2 is FYNNEI. The CDR3 extends over 13 amino acids. V shed 8 bases and J 1 base; nucleotides not matched to a gene: 2. This CDR3 reads CASWDRANTEAFF. CDR3 coding DNA: TGTGCCAGCTGGGACAGGGCGAACACTGAAGCTTTCTTT.

V and J are TRBV29-1 and TRBJ2-7; D not resolved. This CDR3 is 12 amino acids long. Germline lookup yields CDR1 SQVTM and CDR2 ANQGSEA. With 1 base removed from V and 2 bases from J, the gap between germline ends came to 6 bases. The CDR3 bases are TGCAGCGTTGAAGGAGTCGCCTACGAGCAGTACTTC. Protein sequence: CSVEGVAYEQYF.

The CDR3 loop is CASSPGTSRRDTQYF. The CDR3 nucleotides read TGTGCCAGCAGTCCCGGGACTAGCCGGAGAGATACGCAGTATTTT. This chain uses TRBV6-2 or TRBV6-3 with TRBJ2-3; 9 positions match TRBD2. In germline, CDR1 is MNHEY, CDR2 SVGEGT. V trimming: 5 bases; J trimming: 5 bases; junction bases outside the gene matches: 8. The CDR3 runs to 15 residues.

Only a few counts were recorded for this clone. The chain is built from TRBV28 and TRBJ1-2; D remains unclear. CDR1 and CDR2 (germline): MDHEN, SYDVKM. This CDR3 spans 12 amino acids. Deletions cut 5 bases from V and 1 base from J, with 5 bases between. CDR3 loop: CASSQLNYGYTF. CDR3 coding DNA: TGTGCCAGCAGTCAACTTAACTATGGCTACACCTTC.

The chain links TRBV21-1 to TRBJ2-5; TRBD1, the D gene given by the table, was not confirmed from the DNA. TRBV21-1 is listed as a pseudogene. The CDR3 contains 18 residues. Here the CDR3 reads CASSKWPGGGCSQETQYF. The CDR3 nucleotides read TGTGCCAGCAGCAAATGGCCAGGGGGCGGATGTTCCCAAGAGACCCAGTACTTC.

This clone was recorded only once. The rearrangement uses TRBV18 and TRBJ1-6; a weak D match, TRBD1 (6 bases). Germline lookup yields CDR1 KGHSH and CDR2 LQKENI. The CDR3 has 15 residues. Trimming took off 6 bases at V and 3 bases at J, with 12 bases between the two ends. The CDR3 DNA reads TGTGCCAGCTCGCCCACACAGGGCTATAATTCACCCCTCCACTTT. Protein: CASSPTQGYNSPLHF.

The V and J genes are TRBV5-1 and TRBJ2-2; no firm D call. Germline V gene sequence: CDR1 SGHRS, CDR2 YFSETQ. The V end lost 4 bases, the J end lost 5 bases, and 15 bases lay between the germline ends. The CDR3 totals 15 residues. The CDR3 here is CASSPQQVVTGELFF. CDR3 sequence (DNA): TGCGCCAGCAGCCCACAGCAGGTAGTGACCGGGGAGCTGTTTTTT.

The gene calls are TRBV3-1 (or the pseudogene TRBV3-2) and TRBJ1-5; 8 positions agree with TRBD1. This CDR3 contains 14 residues. Germline V lookup: CDR1 LGHDT, CDR2 YNNKEL (reference sequence). Trimming at V came to 5 bases and at J to 3 bases, leaving 3 bases not matched to a gene. The CDR3 loop is CASSRTGLNQPQHF. CDR3 DNA sequence: TGTGCCAGCAGCAGGACAGGGCTCAATCAGCCCCAGCATTTT.

The chain has TRBV6-4 and TRBJ2-5, with TRBD1 identical over 7 bases. Germline V lookup: CDR1 MRHNA, CDR2 SNTAGT. The CDR3 totals 15 residues. V was clipped by 6 bases and J by 5 bases; unmatched bases: 12. The CDR3 is CASREEQQGRETQYF. The DNA of the CDR3 is TGTGCCAGCAGAGAAGAACAACAGGGGCGGGAGACCCAGTACTTC.

The rearrangement uses TRBV4-2 and TRBJ2-1, with TRBD2 identical over 8 bases. Germline V gene sequence: CDR1 LGHNA, CDR2 YNFKEQ. CDR3 length: 15 residues. J gave up 8 bases and V 3 bases, and 9 bases lay outside the gene matches. Here the CDR3 reads CASSQSEREPDEQFF. CDR3 sequence (DNA): TGTGCCAGCAGCCAGTCTGAGCGGGAGCCCGATGAGCAGTTCTTC.

The V and J genes are TRBV11-2 and TRBJ1-2, with 9 bases lining up with TRBD1. Trimming took 8 bases from V and 6 from J; bases not matched to a gene: 10. Germline V CDR1 and CDR2: SGHAT, FQNNGV. The CDR3 sequence is 14 residues long. In DNA, the CDR3 is TGTGCCAGCCGAAAGACAGGGGGTTCAGATGGCTACACCTTC. As protein: CASRKTGGSDGYTF.

This chain connects TRBV4-1 to TRBJ1-3, with 7 positions matching TRBD1. This CDR3 spans 19 amino acids. The V and J ends lost 1 base and 0 bases, in that order; junction bases with no gene match: 12. Germline V gene sequence: CDR1 MGHRA, CDR2 YSYEKL. CDR3 region: CASSQAMGTVGTSGNTIYF. CDR3 sequence (DNA): TGCGCCAGCAGCCAAGCCATGGGGACAGTCGGCACCTCTGGAAACACCATATATTTT.

To note about this clone: A junction boundary mismatches the germline segment, possibly from a read error. The chain joins TRBV5-4 to TRBJ1-1; the match to TRBD1 covers 7 bases. The V gene's germline CDR1 is SGHNT and CDR2 YYREEE (reference sequence). This CDR3 has 14 residues. CDR3 loop: CTSSVDRENTEAFF. CDR3 DNA: TGTACCAGCAGCGTAGACAGGGAGAACACTGAAGCTTTCTTT. Filled out from reference TRBV5-4 and TRBJ1-1, the complete variable domain reads ETGVTQSPTHLIKTRGQQVTLRCSSQSGHNTVSWYQQALGQGPQFIFQYYREEENGRGNFPPRFSGLQFPNYSSELNVNALELDDSALYLCTSSVDRENTEAFFGQGTRLTVV.